Following are 24 T cell receptor beta chains from one sample sequenced in a study of T-cell memory formation after mild COVID-19. Each CDR3 protein gets one entry after TCRdb re-called the 5' RACE reads with MiXCR. In the table there are about 130,000 distinct CDR3 sequences, approximately 26% of which are singletons. Specimen: PBMCs or a T cell subset sorted from them (not recorded which). Every receptor here comes from an adult woman who had mild COVID-19 (a few samples of this study predate the infection). Cell type and time point are not known.

This clonotype was detected ten times or more. This chain connects TRBV5-1 to TRBJ2-1; no definite D call. Germline CDR1 reads SGHRS; CDR2 reads YFSETQ. V lost 0 bases and J 0 bases, leaving 10 bases between the germline ends. CDR3 length: 16 amino acids. CDR3 nucleotides: TGCGCCAGCAGCTTGGAGCAGGTTAGCTCCTACAATGAGCAGTTCTTC. This sequence encodes CASSLEQVSSYNEQFF.

This clonotype showed up just a few times. This rearrangement joins TRBV2 to TRBJ2-2; no firm D call. CDR1 and CDR2 (germline): SNHLY, FYNNEI. With 7 bases removed from V and 1 base from J, the gap between germline ends came to 1 base. CDR3 length: 11 residues. The CDR3 loop is CASKNTGELFF. CDR3 DNA: TGTGCCAGCAAGAACACCGGGGAGCTGTTTTTT.

The V and J genes are TRBV3-1 and TRBJ1-5; perhaps TRBD1 as D (5 bases). Per germline, CDR1 LGHDT and CDR2 YNNKEL (reference sequence). This CDR3 has 15 amino acids. With 1 base removed from V and 2 bases from J, the gap between germline ends came to 9 bases. The CDR3 region has the DNA TGTGCCAGCAGCCAAGCAGGGAAAGGCAATCAGCCCCAGCATTTT. Its translation: CASSQAGKGNQPQHF. The entire variable domain, with the rest obtained from reference TRBV3-1 and TRBJ1-5, is as follows: DTAVSQTPKYLVTQMGNDKSIKCEQNLGHDTMYWYKQDSKKFLKIMFSYNNKELIINETVPNRFSPKSPDKAHLNLHINSLELGDSAVYFCASSQAGKGNQPQHFGDGTRLSIL.

The rearrangement joins TRBV18 to TRBJ2-1; 9 positions agree with TRBD2. The V and J ends lost 0 bases and 2 bases, in that order; junction bases with no gene match: 2. CDR3 length: 16 amino acids. Germline V CDR1 and CDR2: KGHSH, LQKENI. The CDR3: CASSPPAGGPYNEQFF. CDR3 coding DNA: TGTGCCAGCTCACCACCAGCGGGAGGACCCTACAATGAGCAGTTCTTC.

This clonotype was detected a few times. V gene TRBV15 combines with J gene TRBJ1-2; 7 bases line up with TRBD1. Germline V gene data show CDR1 as LNHNV and CDR2 as YYDKDF (reference sequence). V trimming: 0 bases; J trimming: 8 bases; junction bases outside the gene matches: 9. The CDR3 totals 15 residues. CDR3 coding DNA: TGTGCCACCAGCAGAGATTTGGGCAGGGGGGGCGGCTACACCTTC. It yields the protein CATSRDLGRGGGYTF.

This chain uses TRBV7-9 with TRBJ1-1; D is unclear. Between the trimmed V and J ends, which lost 2 bases and 1 base, there was a span of 14 bases. This CDR3 is 16 amino acids long. The germline CDR1 and CDR2 sequences are SEHNR and FQNEAQ (reference sequence). In DNA form, the CDR3 reads TGTGCCAGCAGCTTATCTTTAGGCGGAGAGAACACTGAAGCTTTCTTT. It specifies CASSLSLGGENTEAFF.

This clonotype was counted a few times. The DNA for the CDR3 is TGTGCCAGCAGCATCACAGGAGCTGGGGCCAACGTCCTGACTTTC. It codes for CASSITGAGANVLTF. This rearrangement joins TRBV7-9 to TRBJ2-6; weak D call: TRBD1 (5 bases). CDR3 length: 15 residues. Germline V CDR1 and CDR2: SEHNR, FQNEAQ (reference sequence). Trimming took 5 bases from V and 2 from J, leaving 10 bases between them.

This clonotype was seen more than once but under ten times. This chain links TRBV20-1 with TRBJ2-7, with 9 bases that match TRBD1. The V gene end was trimmed by 6 bases and the J gene end by 0 bases; junction bases not matched to a gene: 9. Looked up from germline, CDR1 is DFQATT and CDR2 is SNEGSKA (reference sequence). The CDR3 runs to 15 residues. CDR3 protein: CSAQSWDRASYEQYF. The DNA of the CDR3 is TGCAGTGCCCAGAGCTGGGACAGGGCCTCCTACGAGCAGTACTTC.

This clonotype was recorded a few times. The chain is built from TRBV30 and TRBJ1-1; D is uncertain. The CDR3 extends over 13 amino acids. Germline V gives CDR1 GTSNPN, CDR2 SVGIG (reference sequence). Trimming stripped 0 bases from V and 0 bases from J, with 5 bases between. The CDR3 reads CAWSVTVNTEAFF. DNA for the CDR3: TGTGCCTGGAGTGTAACAGTGAACACTGAAGCTTTCTTT. The full variable domain, rest sourced from reference TRBV30 and TRBJ1-1, is SQTIHQWPATLVQPVGSPLSLECTVEGTSNPNLYWYRQAAGRGLQLLFYSVGIGQISSEVPQNLSASRPQDRQFILSSKKLLLSDSGFYLCAWSVTVNTEAFFGQGTRLTVV.

The table lists this clonotype with a few counts. V and J are TRBV5-1 and TRBJ2-1; maybe TRBD2 (7 bases). Trimming left V 4 bases short and J 4 bases short, with 12 bases between. The CDR3 runs 14 residues. Germline CDR1 SGHRS, CDR2 YFSETQ. The chain's CDR3 is CASSVRGAYNEQFF. In nucleotides, the CDR3 is TGCGCCAGCAGCGTACGGGGGGCTTACAATGAGCAGTTCTTC.

This chain joins TRBV12-3 or TRBV12-4 and TRBJ2-7; D may be TRBD2 (5 bases). This CDR3 region has 12 residues. V was pared by 6 bases and J by 7 bases, with 13 bases between. This CDR3 is CASSRHRGEQYF. Written as DNA, the CDR3 is TGTGCCAGCAGCAGACACCGGGGTGAGCAGTACTTC.

This clonotype showed up just a few times. The chain combines TRBV7-9 with TRBJ2-1; 9 bases line up with TRBD1. Germline lookup yields CDR1 SEHNR and CDR2 FQNEAQ (reference sequence). V dropped 4 bases and J dropped 8; count of bases not matched to a gene: 6. This CDR3 comprises 14 residues. The CDR3, as DNA: TGTGCCAGCAGCTCGTTGCGGACAGGGGATGAGCAGTTCTTC. Its protein product is CASSSLRTGDEQFF. Full variable domain (missing parts from reference TRBV7-9 and TRBJ2-1): DTGVSQNPRHKITKRGQNVTFRCDPISEHNRLYWYRQTLGQGPEFLTYFQNEAQLEKSRLLSDRFSAERPKGSFSTLEIQRTEQGDSAMYLCASSSLRTGDEQFFGPGTRLTVL.

This clonotype came up a few times. The chain carries TRBV19 and TRBJ1-1; D remains unclear. Germline loops: CDR1 LNHDA, CDR2 SQIVND (reference sequence). The CDR3 spans 15 residues. V was pared by 5 bases and J by 1 base, with 14 bases between. CDR3 in DNA: TGTGCCAGTAGTCCCTCGGAGGTGGGGAACACTGAAGCTTTCTTT. The encoded protein is CASSPSEVGNTEAFF.

This clonotype came up a few times. The CDR3 is CASNHPVVEAFF. CDR3 DNA sequence: TGTGCCAGCAACCATCCAGTGGTTGAAGCTTTCTTT. This chain joins TRBV6-2 or TRBV6-3 and TRBJ1-1; D unresolved. The V and J ends lost 7 bases and 7 bases respectively, with 13 bases between them. Looked up from germline, CDR1 is MNHEY and CDR2 is SVGEGT. The CDR3 contains 12 residues.

This clonotype was found a few times. This chain joins TRBV12-3 or TRBV12-4 and TRBJ2-1; 10 bases map to TRBD2. V lost 0 bases to trimming and J lost 6 bases; unmatched junction nucleotides: 14. The CDR3 runs to 19 residues. CDR3 nucleotides: TGTGCCAGCAGTTTAGCGCTAGGGGCTAGCGGGGGATTGGGCAATGAGCAGTTCTTC. This gives the protein CASSLALGASGGLGNEQFF.

This clonotype was recorded a few times. V usage is TRBV6-2 or TRBV6-3 and J usage is TRBJ2-1; 7 nucleotides line up with TRBD2. This CDR3 is 13 amino acids long. Unmatched junction bases numbered 8, after V lost 6 bases and J lost 9 bases. CDR1 is MNHEY and CDR2 is SVGEGT in the germline V gene. The CDR3 region is CASSQVSGIEQFF. CDR3 DNA: TGTGCCAGCAGCCAAGTAAGCGGGATTGAGCAGTTCTTC.

The V call is TRBV5-6, the J call TRBJ2-1, with 9 positions matching TRBD1. Germline V lookup: CDR1 SGHDT, CDR2 YYEEEE. CDR3 length equals 15 residues. Unmatched junction bases numbered 9, after V lost 7 bases and J lost 4 bases. CDR3 in amino acids: CASSQLGQGYNEQFF. The DNA of the CDR3 is TGTGCCAGCTCTCAACTGGGACAGGGATACAATGAGCAGTTCTTC.

This clonotype was detected a few times. The chain uses TRBV15 and TRBJ2-7; 11 nucleotides agree with TRBD1. This CDR3 spans 16 amino acids. The V gene end was trimmed by 5 bases and the J gene end by 5 bases; junction bases not matched to a gene: 11. From germline, CDR1 is LNHNV and CDR2 YYDKDF (reference sequence). CDR3 amino acids: CATSDRTGGGKNEQYF. CDR3 DNA: TGTGCCACCAGCGACCGGACAGGGGGCGGTAAGAACGAGCAGTACTTC.

This clonotype was observed a handful of times. The gene calls are TRBV7-2 and TRBJ2-1; D may be TRBD1 or TRBD2 (5 bases each). This CDR3 region has 14 residues. V lost 3 bases, J lost 4 bases, and 10 bases lay in between. Germline CDR1 and CDR2: SGHTA and FQGNSA. CDR3 sequence reads: CASSFGGRYNEQFF. The CDR3 nucleotides are TGTGCCAGCAGCTTTGGGGGACGGTACAATGAGCAGTTCTTC. Full variable domain (outside the CDR3, taken from reference TRBV7-2 and TRBJ2-1): GAGVSQSPSNKVTEKGKDVELRCDPISGHTALYWYRQSLGQGLEFLIYFQGNSAPDKSGLPSDRFSAERTGGSVSTLTIQRTQQEDSAVYLCASSFGGRYNEQFFGPGTRLTVL.

The chain is built from TRBV19 and TRBJ2-6; 7 bases map to TRBD2. Germline CDR1 and CDR2: LNHDA and SQIVND (reference sequence). The J segment lost 1 base and the V segment lost 5 bases, leaving 5 bases of the junction unmatched. CDR3 size: 16 residues. The CDR3 is CASSSPAGSGANVLTF. CDR3 coding DNA: TGTGCCAGTAGTTCTCCAGCGGGATCTGGGGCCAACGTCCTGACTTTC.

The chain joins TRBV2 to TRBJ1-6; 7 bases agree with TRBD1. Per germline, CDR1 SNHLY and CDR2 FYNNEI. After removal of 6 bases from V and 0 bases from J, the junction contained 8 bases not matched to a gene. This CDR3 comprises 17 residues. This chain's CDR3 is CASRVGGPSSYNSPLHF. DNA of the CDR3: TGTGCCAGCAGGGTAGGGGGCCCAAGCTCCTATAATTCACCCCTCCACTTT.

This clonotype has a count of ten or more. The V call is TRBV19, the J call TRBJ2-3, with D hard to call. Trimming removed 4 bases at V and 4 bases at J, with 9 bases between. Germline V gene data show CDR1 as LNHDA and CDR2 as SQIVND (reference sequence). The CDR3 loop spans 13 amino acids. The CDR3: CASSRGLADTQYF. In nucleotides, the CDR3 is TGTGCCAGTAGTAGGGGATTGGCAGATACGCAGTATTTT.

The rearrangement uses TRBV7-8 and TRBJ2-7, with a tentative D call TRBD1 (5 bases). The CDR3 sequence is 14 residues long. Germline V CDR1 and CDR2: SGHVS, FQNEAQ. V lost 5 bases and J 0 bases, leaving 11 bases between the germline ends. CDR3 nucleotides: TGTGCCAGCAGCCGCGTAGGGGCCTCCTACGAGCAGTACTTC. Amino acid sequence: CASSRVGASYEQYF. Variable domain in full (rest from reference TRBV7-8 and TRBJ2-7): GAGVSQSPRYKVAKRGQDVALRCDPISGHVSLFWYQQALGQGPEFLTYFQNEAQLDKSGLPSDRFFAERPEGSVSTLKIQRTQQEDSAVYLCASSRVGASYEQYFGPGTRLTVT.

This chain connects TRBV7-9 to TRBJ2-1; possible D gene TRBD1, 5 bases. Germline V lookup: CDR1 SEHNR, CDR2 FQNEAQ (reference sequence). V was clipped by 3 bases and J by 6 bases, with 9 bases between them. CDR3 length: 13 amino acids. In nucleotides, the CDR3 is TGTGCCAGCAGCTTCATACAGGTCAATGAGCAGTTCTTC. It specifies CASSFIQVNEQFF.